The 17 T cell receptor beta chains listed next were all sequenced from one sample in a study of blood T cell repertoires in COVID-19 (dated by TCRdb to between 2020 and 2021). Library preparation employed the immunoSEQ multiplex PCR assay. Drawn from immuneACCESS, this table holds only the in-frame rearrangements with V and J called that TCRdb kept. Clones are partly lost; checked studies trace under half to an unresolved V gene and leave the rest unexplained. The sample table records under 250,000 clones; around 82% of these occur just once. In total, the top ten clones hold 2.9% of the sample. The sample was peripheral blood. The receptor source for this set is a man in his fifties or sixties with active or convalescent COVID-19.

This clone was found once. The rearrangement uses TRBV28 and TRBJ2-3; D is unresolved. CDR1 is MDHEN and CDR2 is SYDVKM in the germline V gene. V dropped 3 bases and J dropped 3 bases, with 7 bases sitting between them. The CDR3 has 13 residues. Written as DNA, the CDR3 is TGTGCCAGCAGTTTCCACAATACAGATACGCAGTATTTT. Translating gives CASSFHNTDTQYF.

The chain joins TRBV24-1 to TRBJ1-4, with D hard to call. The CDR3 extends over 14 amino acids. Germline V gene data show CDR1 as KGHDR and CDR2 as SFDVKD. V shed 4 bases and J shed 7 bases, with 12 bases lying between them. The CDR3 is CATSEEGRPEKLFF. CDR3 sequence (DNA): TGTGCCACCAGTGAGGAAGGGAGGCCTGAAAAACTGTTTTTT.

This sequence joins TRBV28 and TRBJ1-2; TRBD1 is a possible D gene (5 bases). Germline V gives CDR1 MDHEN, CDR2 SYDVKM. V shed 3 bases and J shed 6 bases, with 8 bases lying between them. The CDR3 runs to 12 residues. The CDR3 nucleotides read TGTGCCAGCAGTTTGTTAGGGGATGGCTACACCTTC. It codes for CASSLLGDGYTF.

V usage is TRBV28 and J usage is TRBJ1-2, with 9 positions matching TRBD1. Germline assignment: CDR1 MDHEN and CDR2 SYDVKM. The ends lost 7 bases at V and 7 bases at J; junction bases unmatched: 7. This CDR3 has 13 amino acids. The CDR3 coding sequence is TGTGCCAGCACCACAGGGGGCGCCTTTGGCTACACCTTC. Protein product: CASTTGGAFGYTF.

This clone showed up just a few times. An end of the junction differs from the germline gene, which may be a read error. This chain links TRBV7-7 with TRBJ2-7, with D maybe TRBD2 (5 bases). The CDR3 is 13 residues long. The germline gives CDR1 SSHAT, CDR2 FNYEAQ (reference sequence). The CDR3 region is CASSTGLATEQYF. CDR3 bases: TGTGCTAGCAGCACCGGACTGGCTACCGAGCAGTACTTC.

J is TRBJ2-1 and V is TRBV6-1; 8 bases align to TRBD1. The germline V gene has CDR1 MNHNS and CDR2 SASEGT. The V segment lost 3 bases and the J segment 6 bases; nucleotides outside the gene matches: 7. This CDR3 spans 15 amino acids. The CDR3 nucleotides read TGTGCCAGCAGTGATCGTCAGGGGGCGTTCAATGAGCAGTTCTTC. Amino acids: CASSDRQGAFNEQFF.

The V gene is TRBV12-3 or TRBV12-4, the J gene TRBJ2-3; possible D gene TRBD2, 5 bases. V lost 7 bases to trimming and J lost 5 bases, with 13 bases between them. The CDR3 is 13 residues long. The CDR3 nucleotides are TGTGCCAGCAAAATCGCTAGCTTAGATACGCAGTATTTT. Residues: CASKIASLDTQYF.

The chain combines TRBV3-1 (or the pseudogene TRBV3-2) with TRBJ1-1; D is unresolved. The germline CDR1 and CDR2 sequences are LGHDT and YNNKEL (reference sequence). This CDR3 region has 13 residues. Trimming removed 0 bases from V and 6 bases from J, with 8 bases in between. The CDR3 here is CASSQDQNAEAFF. Here the CDR3 DNA reads TGTGCCAGCAGCCAAGATCAAAATGCTGAAGCTTTCTTT.

The rearrangement joins TRBV9 to TRBJ1-1; a possible D gene is TRBD1 (5 bases). CDR3 length equals 14 residues. Trimming took off 0 bases at V and 3 bases at J, with 9 bases between the two ends. Germline CDR1 SGDLS, CDR2 YYNGEE. The CDR3 DNA follows: TGTGCCAGCAGCGTAGTCGTAGGGGACACTGAAGCTTTCTTT. Translating it yields CASSVVVGDTEAFF.

The CDR3 nucleotides read TGCGCCAGCAATGAGGGACAAGCGGAAGAAAAACTGTTTTTT. Protein: CASNEGQAEEKLFF. The chain employs TRBV5-1 and TRBJ1-4, with D tentatively TRBD1 (6 bases). CDR1 and CDR2 (germline): SGHRS, YFSETQ. The CDR3 runs 14 residues. V was clipped by 6 bases and J by 8 bases, with 17 bases between them.

The chain combines TRBV4-1 with TRBJ1-1; TRBD1 agrees at 7 bases. The length of the CDR3 is 16 residues. The junction had 8 bases not matched to a gene; V was cut back by 1 base and J by 3 bases. The V gene's germline CDR1 is MGHRA and CDR2 YSYEKL. CDR3 coding DNA: TGCGCCAGCAGCCAAGTTCCTCCGGGACAGTACACTGAAGCTTTCTTT. Amino acid sequence: CASSQVPPGQYTEAFF.

The chain links TRBV4-1 to TRBJ1-1, with no clear D. The CDR3 is 14 residues long. Germline-derived CDR1 and CDR2 are MGHRA and YSYEKL. V lost 1 base and J 3 bases, leaving 9 bases between the germline ends. The CDR3 protein is CASSQGEADTEAFF. DNA for the CDR3: TGCGCCAGCAGCCAAGGGGAAGCGGACACTGAAGCTTTCTTT.

This rearrangement joins TRBV27 to TRBJ2-1; 11 nucleotides match TRBD2. The CDR3 extends over 17 amino acids. Germline CDR1 MNHEY, CDR2 SMNVEV (reference sequence). V gave up 6 bases and J gave up 3 bases; unmatched junction bases: 10. CDR3 in amino acids: CASRIAGGTMGYNEQFF. CDR3 DNA sequence: TGTGCCAGCAGAATAGCGGGAGGGACGATGGGCTACAATGAGCAGTTCTTC.

This chain connects TRBV28 to TRBJ1-1; 8 nucleotides line up with TRBD1. V lost 6 bases, J lost 4 bases, and 10 bases stayed unmatched. The length of the CDR3 is 15 residues. Germline V gene lookup returns CDR1 MDHEN and CDR2 SYDVKM. The DNA for the CDR3 is TGTGCCAGCAGATCTCCAGGGGGCGTGGGCACTGAAGCTTTCTTT. Translation gives CASRSPGGVGTEAFF.

The gene calls are TRBV5-1 and TRBJ2-5, with 8 bases that match TRBD2. CDR3 size: 13 residues. The germline V gene has CDR1 SGHRS and CDR2 YFSETQ. Germline trimming cut 0 bases from V and 5 bases from J; bases unmatched to any gene: 0. The CDR3 bases are TGCGCCAGCAGCTTGGGCGGGGGGGAGACCCAGTACTTC. Translating it yields CASSLGGGETQYF.

This clone appeared once. CDR3 nucleotides: TGTGCCAGTAGTCCAAGAGGGGGTATGGGGCCCGGGGAGCTGTTTTTT. Translating gives CASSPRGGMGPGELFF. The chain joins TRBV19 to TRBJ2-2; weak D call: TRBD1 (6 bases). The CDR3 runs to 16 residues. V lost 5 bases, J lost 6 bases, and 19 bases lay in between. Germline V gene sequence: CDR1 LNHDA, CDR2 SQIVND (reference sequence).

This clone was picked up a small number of times. This sequence joins TRBV6-5 and TRBJ1-2; D gene uncertain. Germline V lookup: CDR1 MNHEY, CDR2 SVGAGI. The CDR3 runs 14 residues. V was clipped by 6 bases and J by 8 bases, with 19 bases between them. CDR3: CASRESTRRRGYTF. In DNA, the CDR3 is TGTGCCAGCAGGGAGTCGACCCGGAGAAGAGGCTACACCTTC.